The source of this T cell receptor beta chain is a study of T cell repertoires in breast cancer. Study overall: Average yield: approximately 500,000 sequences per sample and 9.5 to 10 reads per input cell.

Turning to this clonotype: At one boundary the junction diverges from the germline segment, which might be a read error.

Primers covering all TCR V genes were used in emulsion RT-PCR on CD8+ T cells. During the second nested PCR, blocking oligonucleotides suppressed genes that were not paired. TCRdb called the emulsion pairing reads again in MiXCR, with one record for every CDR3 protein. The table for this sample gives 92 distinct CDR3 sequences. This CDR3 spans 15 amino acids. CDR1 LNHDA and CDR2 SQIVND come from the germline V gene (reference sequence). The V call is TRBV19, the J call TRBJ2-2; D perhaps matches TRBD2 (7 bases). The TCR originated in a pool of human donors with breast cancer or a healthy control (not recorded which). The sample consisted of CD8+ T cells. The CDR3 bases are TGTGCCGGTAGAACTCGGGGAGCCGCGGACGGGGAGGGGGGGTTT. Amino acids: CAGRTRGAADGEGGF.